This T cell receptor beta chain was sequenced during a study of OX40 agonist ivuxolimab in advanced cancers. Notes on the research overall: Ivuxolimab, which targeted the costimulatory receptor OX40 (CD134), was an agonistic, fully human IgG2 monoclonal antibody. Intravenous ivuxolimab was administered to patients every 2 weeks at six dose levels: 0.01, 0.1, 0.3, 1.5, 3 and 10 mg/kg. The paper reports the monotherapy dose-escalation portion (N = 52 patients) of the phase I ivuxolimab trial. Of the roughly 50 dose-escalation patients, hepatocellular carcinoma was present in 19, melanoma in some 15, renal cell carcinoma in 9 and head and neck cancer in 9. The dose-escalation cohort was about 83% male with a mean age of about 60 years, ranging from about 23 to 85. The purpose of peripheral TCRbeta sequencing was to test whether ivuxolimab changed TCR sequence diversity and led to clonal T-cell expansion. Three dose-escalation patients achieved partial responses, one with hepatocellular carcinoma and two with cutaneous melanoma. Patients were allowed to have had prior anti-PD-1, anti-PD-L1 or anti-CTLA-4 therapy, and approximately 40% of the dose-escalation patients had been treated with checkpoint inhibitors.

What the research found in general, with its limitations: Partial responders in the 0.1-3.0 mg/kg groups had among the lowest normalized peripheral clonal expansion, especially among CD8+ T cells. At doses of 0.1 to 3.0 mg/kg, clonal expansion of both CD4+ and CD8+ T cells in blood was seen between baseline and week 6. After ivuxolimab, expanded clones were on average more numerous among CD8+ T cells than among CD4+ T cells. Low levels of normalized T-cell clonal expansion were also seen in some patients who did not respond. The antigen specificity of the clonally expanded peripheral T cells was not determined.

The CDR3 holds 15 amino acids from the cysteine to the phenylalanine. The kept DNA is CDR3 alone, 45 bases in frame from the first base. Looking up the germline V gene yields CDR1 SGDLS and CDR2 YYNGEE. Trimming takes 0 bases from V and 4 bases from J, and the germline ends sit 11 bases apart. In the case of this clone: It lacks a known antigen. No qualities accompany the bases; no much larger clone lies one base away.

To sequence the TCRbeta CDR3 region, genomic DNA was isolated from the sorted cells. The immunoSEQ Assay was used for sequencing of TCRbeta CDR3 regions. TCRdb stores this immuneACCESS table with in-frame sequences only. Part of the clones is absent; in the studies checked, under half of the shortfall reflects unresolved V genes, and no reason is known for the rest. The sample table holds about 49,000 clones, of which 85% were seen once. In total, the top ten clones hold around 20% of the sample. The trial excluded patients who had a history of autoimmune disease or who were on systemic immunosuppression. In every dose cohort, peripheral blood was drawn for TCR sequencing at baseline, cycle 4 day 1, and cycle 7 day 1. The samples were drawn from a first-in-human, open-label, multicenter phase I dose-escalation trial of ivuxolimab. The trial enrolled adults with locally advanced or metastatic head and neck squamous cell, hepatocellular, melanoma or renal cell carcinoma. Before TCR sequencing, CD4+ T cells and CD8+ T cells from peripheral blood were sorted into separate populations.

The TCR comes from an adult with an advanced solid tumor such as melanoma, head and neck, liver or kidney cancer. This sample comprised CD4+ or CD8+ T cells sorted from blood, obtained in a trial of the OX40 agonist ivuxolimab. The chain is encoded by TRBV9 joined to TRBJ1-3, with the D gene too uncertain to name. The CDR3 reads CASSVGAERGNTIYF. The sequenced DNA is TGTGCCAGCAGCGTAGGGGCAGAAAGGGGAAACACCATATATTTT.